A selection of T cell receptor beta chains follows, all from one sample in a study of Ad26.COV2.S vaccination and SARS-CoV-2 variants. Using immunoSEQ multiplex PCR, the repertoire was profiled, and TCRdb retains in-frame clones only, with some absent. Here the sample spans around 340,000 clones, 80% to 90% being singletons. The input for sequencing was peripheral blood, taken in a trial of Ad26.COV2.S vaccine versus placebo. All receptors derive from a person aged 18-60 years who received the Ad26.COV2.S COVID-19 vaccine or a placebo. Both conserved end residues are trimmed from each CDR3. Fields, in order: V gene, CDR3 length, J gene, CDR3 protein.

V: TRBV11-3; length: 11; J: TRBJ2-7; CDR3: ASSLDQLDVKY
V: TRBV9; length: 13; J: TRBJ2-2; CDR3: ASSRTGGKTGELF
V: TRBV12-3/TRBV12-4; length: 11; J: TRBJ1-5; CDR3: ASSFDRHQPQH
V: TRBV5-6; length: 10; J: TRBJ2-2; CDR3: ASSLDNGELF
V: TRBV27; length: 12; J: TRBJ2-2; CDR3: ASSIDAATGELF
V: TRBV5-5; length: 13; J: TRBJ1-2; CDR3: ASSLDAGVIYGYT
V: TRBV19; length: 11; J: TRBJ2-2; CDR3: ASSIASTGELF
V: TRBV19; length: 13; J: TRBJ2-7; CDR3: ASSRFGDKPYEQY
V: TRBV5-1; length: 13; J: TRBJ2-7; CDR3: ASSSPGRLPYEQY
V: TRBV13; length: 14; J: TRBJ2-3; CDR3: ASSFSSGKKTDTQY
V: TRBV5-6; length: 9; J: TRBJ2-7; CDR3: ASSLGYEQY
V: TRBV10-3; length: 12; J: TRBJ2-7; CDR3: AISEASGGYEQY
V: TRBV27; length: 11; J: TRBJ1-1; CDR3: ASSLQISDEAF
V: TRBV4-1; length: 13; J: TRBJ2-5; CDR3: ASSPIIVGGETQY
V: TRBV30; length: 12; J: TRBJ2-5; CDR3: AWSILSGQETQY
V: TRBV5-1; length: 13; J: TRBJ2-7; CDR3: ASSLVDDSAYEQY
V: TRBV5-6; length: 11; J: TRBJ2-7; CDR3: ASSRGGTYEQY
V: TRBV2; length: 12; J: TRBJ2-7; CDR3: ASSRDSSSYEQY
V: TRBV3-1/TRBV3-2; length: 14; J: TRBJ2-5; CDR3: ASSQAQREDQETQY